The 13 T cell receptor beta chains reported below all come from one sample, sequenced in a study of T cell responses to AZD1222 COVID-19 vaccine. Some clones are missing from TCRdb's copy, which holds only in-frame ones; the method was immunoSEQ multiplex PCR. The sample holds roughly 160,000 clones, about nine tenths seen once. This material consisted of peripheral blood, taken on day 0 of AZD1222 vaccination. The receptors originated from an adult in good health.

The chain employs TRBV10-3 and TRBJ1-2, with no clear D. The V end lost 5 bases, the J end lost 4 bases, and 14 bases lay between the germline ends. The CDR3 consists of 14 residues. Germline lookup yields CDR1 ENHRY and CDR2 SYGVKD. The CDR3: CAISSGRSPYGYTF. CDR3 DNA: TGTGCCATCAGTTCCGGGAGGAGTCCCTATGGCTACACCTTC.

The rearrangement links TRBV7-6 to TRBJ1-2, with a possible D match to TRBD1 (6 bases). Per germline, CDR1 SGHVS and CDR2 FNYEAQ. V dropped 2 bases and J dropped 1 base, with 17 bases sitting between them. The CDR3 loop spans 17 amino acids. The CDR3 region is CASSLSPAGAYNYGYTF. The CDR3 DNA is TGTGCCAGCAGCTTATCCCCTGCAGGGGCCTATAACTATGGCTACACCTTC.

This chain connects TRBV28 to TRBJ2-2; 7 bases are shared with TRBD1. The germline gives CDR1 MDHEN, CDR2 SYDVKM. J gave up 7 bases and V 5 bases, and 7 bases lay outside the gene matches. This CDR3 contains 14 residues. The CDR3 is CASSGRGLIGELFF. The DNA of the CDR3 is TGTGCCAGCAGTGGTAGGGGGCTTATCGGGGAGCTGTTTTTT.

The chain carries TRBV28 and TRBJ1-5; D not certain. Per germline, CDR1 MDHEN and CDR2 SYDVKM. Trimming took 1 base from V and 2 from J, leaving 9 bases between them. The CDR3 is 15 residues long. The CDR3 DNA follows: TGTGCCAGCAGTTTATCTAGCCCGGGCAATCAGCCCCAGCATTTT. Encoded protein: CASSLSSPGNQPQHF.

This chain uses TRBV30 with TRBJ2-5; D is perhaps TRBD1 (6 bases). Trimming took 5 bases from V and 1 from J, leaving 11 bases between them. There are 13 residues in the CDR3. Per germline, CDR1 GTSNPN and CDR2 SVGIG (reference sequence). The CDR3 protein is CAWETGRQETQYF. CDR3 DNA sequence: TGTGCCTGGGAAACAGGGCGCCAAGAGACCCAGTACTTC.

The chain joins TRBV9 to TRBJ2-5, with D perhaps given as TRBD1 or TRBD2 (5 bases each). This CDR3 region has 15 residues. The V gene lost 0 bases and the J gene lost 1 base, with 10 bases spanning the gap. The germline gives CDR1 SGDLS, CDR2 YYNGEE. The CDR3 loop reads CASSVEGTVQETQYF. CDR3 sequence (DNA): TGTGCCAGCAGCGTAGAAGGGACGGTCCAAGAGACCCAGTACTTC.

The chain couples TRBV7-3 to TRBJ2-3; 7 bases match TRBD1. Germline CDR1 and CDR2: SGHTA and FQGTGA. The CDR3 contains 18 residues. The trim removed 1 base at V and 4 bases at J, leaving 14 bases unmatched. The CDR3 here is CASSLIVRGHRTSDTQYF. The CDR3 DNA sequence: TGTGCCAGCAGCTTAATCGTGAGGGGGCACAGGACTTCAGATACGCAGTATTTT.

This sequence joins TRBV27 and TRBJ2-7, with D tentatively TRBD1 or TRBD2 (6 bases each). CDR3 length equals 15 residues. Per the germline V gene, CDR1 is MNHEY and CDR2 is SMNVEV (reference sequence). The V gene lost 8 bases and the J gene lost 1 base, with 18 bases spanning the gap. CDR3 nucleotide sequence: TGTGCCAGCGGCCGTTCGGAGGGGGTTTCCTACGAGCAGTACTTC. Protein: CASGRSEGVSYEQYF.

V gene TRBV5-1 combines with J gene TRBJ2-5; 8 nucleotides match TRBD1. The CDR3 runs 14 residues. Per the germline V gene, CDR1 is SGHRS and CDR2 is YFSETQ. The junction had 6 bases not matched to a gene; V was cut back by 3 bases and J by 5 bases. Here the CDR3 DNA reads TGCGCCAGCAGCTCCGGACAGGGCGGGGAGACCCAGTACTTC. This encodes CASSSGQGGETQYF.

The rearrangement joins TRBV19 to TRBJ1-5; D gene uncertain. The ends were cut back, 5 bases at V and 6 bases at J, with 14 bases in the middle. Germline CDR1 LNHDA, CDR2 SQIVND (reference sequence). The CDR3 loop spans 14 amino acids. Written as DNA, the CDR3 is TGTGCCAGTAGTCTGGAGTCTCCCACTCAGCCCCAGCATTTT. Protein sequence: CASSLESPTQPQHF.

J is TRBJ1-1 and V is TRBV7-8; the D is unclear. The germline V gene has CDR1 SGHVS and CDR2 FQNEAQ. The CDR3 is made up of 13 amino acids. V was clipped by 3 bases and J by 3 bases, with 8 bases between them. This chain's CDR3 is CASSFGRDTEAFF. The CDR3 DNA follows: TGTGCCAGCAGCTTTGGTAGGGACACTGAAGCTTTCTTT.

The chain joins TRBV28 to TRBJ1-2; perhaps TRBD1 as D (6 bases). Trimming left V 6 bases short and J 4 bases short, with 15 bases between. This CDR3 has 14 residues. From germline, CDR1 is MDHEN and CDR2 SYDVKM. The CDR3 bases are TGTGCCAGCAGGAACAGGGTTCCTGGCTATGGCTACACCTTC. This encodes CASRNRVPGYGYTF.

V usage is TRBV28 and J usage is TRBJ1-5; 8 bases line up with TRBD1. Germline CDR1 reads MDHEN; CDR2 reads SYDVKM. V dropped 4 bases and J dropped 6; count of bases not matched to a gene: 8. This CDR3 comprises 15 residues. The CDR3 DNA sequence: TGTGCCAGCAGTTCCCCCGGGACAGGAGGTCAGCCCCAGCATTTT. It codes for CASSSPGTGGQPQHF.